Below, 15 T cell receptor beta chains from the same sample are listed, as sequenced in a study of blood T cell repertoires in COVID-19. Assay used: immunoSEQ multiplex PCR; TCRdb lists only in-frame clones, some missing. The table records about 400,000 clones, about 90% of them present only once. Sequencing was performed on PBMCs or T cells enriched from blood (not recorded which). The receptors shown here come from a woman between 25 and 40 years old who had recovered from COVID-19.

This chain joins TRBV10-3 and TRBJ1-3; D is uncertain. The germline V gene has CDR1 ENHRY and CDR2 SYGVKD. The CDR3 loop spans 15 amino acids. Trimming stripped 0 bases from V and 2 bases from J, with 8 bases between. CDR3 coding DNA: TGTGCCATCAGTGAGTCGCAACTTCCTGGAAACACCATATATTTT. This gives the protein CAISESQLPGNTIYF.

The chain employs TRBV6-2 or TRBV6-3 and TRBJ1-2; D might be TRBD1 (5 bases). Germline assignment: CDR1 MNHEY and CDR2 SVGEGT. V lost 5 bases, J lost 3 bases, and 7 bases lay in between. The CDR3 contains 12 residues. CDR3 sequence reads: CASSRGYYGYTF. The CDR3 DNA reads TGTGCCAGCAGTAGGGGTTACTATGGCTACACCTTC.

The DNA of the CDR3 is TGTGCCAGTAGTATGACAGCTAATCAGCCCCAGCATTTT. This gives the protein CASSMTANQPQHF. V and J are TRBV19 and TRBJ1-5; perhaps TRBD1 as D (5 bases). Trimming took 3 bases from V and 4 from J, leaving 7 bases between them. Germline lookup yields CDR1 LNHDA and CDR2 SQIVND (reference sequence). The CDR3 runs to 13 residues.

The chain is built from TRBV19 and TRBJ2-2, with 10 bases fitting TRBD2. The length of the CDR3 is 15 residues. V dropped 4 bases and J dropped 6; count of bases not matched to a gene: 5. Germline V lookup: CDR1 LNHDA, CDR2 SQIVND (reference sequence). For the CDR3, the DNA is TGTGCCAGTAGTAACCGACTAGCGGGCGCCGGGGAGCTGTTTTTT. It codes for CASSNRLAGAGELFF.

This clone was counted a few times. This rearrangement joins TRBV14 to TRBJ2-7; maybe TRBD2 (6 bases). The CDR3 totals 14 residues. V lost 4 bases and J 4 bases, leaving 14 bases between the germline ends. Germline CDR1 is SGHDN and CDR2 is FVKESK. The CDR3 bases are TGTGCCAGCAGCCCCGCTGGTGGGGGGTACGAGCAGTACTTC. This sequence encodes CASSPAGGGYEQYF.

The CDR3, as DNA: TGTGCCAGCAGCCAGACGACAGGGCCCGGTAATTCACCCCTCCACTTT. Its protein product is CASSQTTGPGNSPLHF. V and J are TRBV3-1 (or the pseudogene TRBV3-2) and TRBJ1-6; 7 nucleotides match TRBD1. Trimming cost V 3 bases and J 6 bases; bases outside gene matches: 8. From germline, CDR1 is LGHDT and CDR2 YNNKEL (reference sequence). The CDR3 is 16 amino acids.

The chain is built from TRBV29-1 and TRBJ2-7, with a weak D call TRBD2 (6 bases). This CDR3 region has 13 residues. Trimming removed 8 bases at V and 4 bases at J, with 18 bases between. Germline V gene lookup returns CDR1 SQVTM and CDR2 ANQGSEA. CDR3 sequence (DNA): TGCAGCTGGACTGGAGGGGTAGGGTACGAGCAGTACTTC. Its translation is CSWTGGVGYEQYF.

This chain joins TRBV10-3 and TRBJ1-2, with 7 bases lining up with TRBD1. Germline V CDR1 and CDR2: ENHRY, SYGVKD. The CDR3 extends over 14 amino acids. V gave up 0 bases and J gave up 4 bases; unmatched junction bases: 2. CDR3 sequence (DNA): TGTGCCATCAGTGAGTCTGGGGACAGCTATGGCTACACCTTC. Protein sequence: CAISESGDSYGYTF.

The CDR3 is CASSLTGRDEQFF. CDR3 nucleotides: TGTGCCAGCAGCTTAACAGGGAGGGATGAGCAGTTCTTC. This chain connects TRBV7-3 to TRBJ2-1; 7 bases align to TRBD2. CDR3 length equals 13 residues. V gave up 0 bases and J gave up 8 bases; unmatched junction bases: 1. CDR1 SGHTA and CDR2 FQGTGA come from the germline V gene. The full variable domain, its missing parts supplied by reference TRBV7-3 and TRBJ2-1, is GAGVSQTPSNKVTEKGKYVELRCDPISGHTALYWYRQSLGQGPEFLIYFQGTGAADDSGLPNDRFFAVRPEGSVSTLKIQRTERGDSAVYLCASSLTGRDEQFFGPGTRLTVL.

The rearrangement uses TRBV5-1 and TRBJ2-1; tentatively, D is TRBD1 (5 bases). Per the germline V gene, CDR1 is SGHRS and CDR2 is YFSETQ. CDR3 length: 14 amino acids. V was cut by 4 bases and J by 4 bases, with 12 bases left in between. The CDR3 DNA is TGCGCCAGCAGCGTACCAGGGATATACAATGAGCAGTTCTTC. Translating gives CASSVPGIYNEQFF.

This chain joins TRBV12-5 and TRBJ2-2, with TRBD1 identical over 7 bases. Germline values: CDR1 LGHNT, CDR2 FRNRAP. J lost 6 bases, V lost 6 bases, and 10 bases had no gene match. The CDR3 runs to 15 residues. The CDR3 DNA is TGTGCTAGTGGGGATCCAGGGGGAGTCCCCGGGGAGCTGTTTTTT. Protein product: CASGDPGGVPGELFF.

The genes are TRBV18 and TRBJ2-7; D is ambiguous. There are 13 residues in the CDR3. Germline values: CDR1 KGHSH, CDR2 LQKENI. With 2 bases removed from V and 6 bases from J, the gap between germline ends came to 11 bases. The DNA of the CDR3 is TGTGCCAGCTCACCAAACAGATACCCCGAGCAGTACTTC. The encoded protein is CASSPNRYPEQYF.

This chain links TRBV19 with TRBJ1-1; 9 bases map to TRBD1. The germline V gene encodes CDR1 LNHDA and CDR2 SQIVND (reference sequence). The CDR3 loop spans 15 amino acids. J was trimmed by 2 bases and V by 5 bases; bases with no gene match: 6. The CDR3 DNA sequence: TGTGCCAGTAGTTTCAGGGACAGGGCCAACACTGAAGCTTTCTTT. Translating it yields CASSFRDRANTEAFF.

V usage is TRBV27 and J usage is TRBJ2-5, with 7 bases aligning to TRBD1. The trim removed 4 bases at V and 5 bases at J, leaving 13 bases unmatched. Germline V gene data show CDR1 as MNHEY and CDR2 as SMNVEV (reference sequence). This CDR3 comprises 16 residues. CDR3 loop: CASSSPTGLDGETQYF. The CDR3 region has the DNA TGTGCCAGCAGTTCGCCGACAGGGTTGGATGGGGAGACCCAGTACTTC.

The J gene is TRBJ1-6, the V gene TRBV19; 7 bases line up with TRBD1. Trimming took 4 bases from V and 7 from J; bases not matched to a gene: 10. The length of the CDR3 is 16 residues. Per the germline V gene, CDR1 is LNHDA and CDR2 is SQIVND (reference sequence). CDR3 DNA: TGTGCCAGTAGTAGGCCGAGACAGGGTGGCAATTCACCCCTCCACTTT. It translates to CASSRPRQGGNSPLHF. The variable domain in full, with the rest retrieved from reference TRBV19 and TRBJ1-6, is DGGITQSPKYLFRKEGQNVTLSCEQNLNHDAMYWYRQDPGQGLRLIYYSQIVNDFQKGDIAEGYSVSREKKESFPLTVTSAQKNPTAFYLCASSRPRQGGNSPLHFGNGTRLTVT.